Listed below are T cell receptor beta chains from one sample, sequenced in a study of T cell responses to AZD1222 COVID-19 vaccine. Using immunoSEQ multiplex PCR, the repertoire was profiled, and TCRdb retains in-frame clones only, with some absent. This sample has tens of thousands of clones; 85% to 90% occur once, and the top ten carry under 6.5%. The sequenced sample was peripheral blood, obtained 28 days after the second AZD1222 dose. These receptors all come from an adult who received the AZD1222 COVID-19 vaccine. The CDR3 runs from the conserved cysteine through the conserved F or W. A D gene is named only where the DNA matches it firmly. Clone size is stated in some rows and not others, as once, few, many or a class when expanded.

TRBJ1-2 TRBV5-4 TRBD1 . CASSPEEQGVSGYTF TGTGCCAGCAGCCCAGAGGAACAGGGGGTGTCTGGCTACACCTTC
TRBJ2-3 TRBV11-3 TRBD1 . CASSPGAGGETDTQYF TGTGCCAGCAGCCCCGGGGCAGGGGGCGAGACAGATACGCAGTATTTT
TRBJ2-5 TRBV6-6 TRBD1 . CASSSFSTGGQETQYF TGTGCCAGCAGTTCATTTTCTACAGGGGGCCAAGAGACCCAGTACTTC
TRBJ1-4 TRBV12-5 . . CASGLGVGGGPNEKLFF TGTGCTAGTGGTTTGGGTGTAGGGGGGGGCCCAAATGAAAAACTGTTTTTT
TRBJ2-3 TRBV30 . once CVGIRADTQYF TGTGTGGGGATTAGAGCAGATACGCAGTATTTT
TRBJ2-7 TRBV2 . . CASSELAASYEQYF TGTGCCAGCAGTGAATTAGCGGCCTCCTACGAGCAGTACTTC
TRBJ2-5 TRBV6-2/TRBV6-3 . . CASSPTTGPETQYF TGTGCCAGCAGTCCCACGACAGGCCCGGAGACCCAGTACTTC
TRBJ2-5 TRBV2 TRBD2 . CASIAGGTVRETQYF TGTGCCAGCATCGCGGGGGGGACGGTTCGGGAGACCCAGTACTTC
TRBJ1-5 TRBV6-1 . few CASSDTGYSQPQHF TGTGCCAGCAGTGATACAGGGTACAGTCAGCCCCAGCATTTT
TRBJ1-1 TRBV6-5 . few CASRNTQAQGRLAFF TGTGCCAGCAGAAATACCCAGGCCCAGGGTCGATTAGCTTTCTTT
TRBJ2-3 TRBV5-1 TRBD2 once CASSLGTSGGASTDTQYF TGCGCCAGCAGCTTGGGGACTAGCGGGGGGGCTAGCACAGATACGCAGTATTTT
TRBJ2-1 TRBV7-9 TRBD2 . CASKNPGAGGSYNEQFF TGTGCCAGCAAAAACCCTGGGGCGGGAGGTTCCTACAATGAGCAGTTCTTC
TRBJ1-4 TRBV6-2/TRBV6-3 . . CASSSRNIATNEKLFF TGTGCCAGCAGTTCCCGGAATATAGCAACTAATGAAAAACTGTTTTTT
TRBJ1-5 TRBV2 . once CASRVGGYSNQPQHF TGTGCCAGCAGGGTGGGGGGTTATAGCAATCAGCCCCAGCATTTT
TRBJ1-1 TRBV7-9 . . CASSLGQTSNTEAFF TGTGCCAGCAGCTTAGGACAGACATCGAACACTGAAGCTTTCTTT
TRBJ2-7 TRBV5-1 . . CASSLGLAIVSYEQYF TGCGCCAGCAGCTTGGGTCTAGCAATAGTATCCTACGAGCAGTACTTC
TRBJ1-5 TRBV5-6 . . CASSLVGVSQPQHF TGTGCCAGCAGCTTGGTAGGGGTCAGTCAGCCCCAGCATTTT
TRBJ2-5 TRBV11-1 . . CASSLGGTETQYF TGTGCCAGCAGCTTAGGGGGCACGGAGACCCAGTACTTC
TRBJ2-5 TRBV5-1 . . CASSLDQETQYF TGCGCCAGCAGCTTGGACCAAGAGACCCAGTACTTC
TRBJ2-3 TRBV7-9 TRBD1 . CASSPDRDTQYF TGTGCCAGCAGCCCGGACAGGGATACGCAGTATTTT
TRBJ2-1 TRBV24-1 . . CATPPYNEQFF TGTGCCACCCCTCCGTACAATGAGCAGTTCTTC
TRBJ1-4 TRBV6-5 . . CASSYSKRNEKLFF TGTGCCAGCAGTTACTCGAAACGTAATGAAAAACTGTTTTTT
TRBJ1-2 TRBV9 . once CASSVTGLDGYTF TGTGCCAGCAGCGTCACCGGGTTGGATGGCTACACCTTC
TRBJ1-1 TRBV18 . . CASSPGINTEAFF TGTGCCAGCTCACCAGGGATTAACACTGAAGCTTTCTTT
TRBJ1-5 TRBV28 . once CACLGTYGNQPQHF TGTGCTTGCCTCGGAACATACGGCAATCAGCCCCAGCATTTT
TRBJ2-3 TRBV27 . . CASSLGQSTDTQYF TGTGCCAGCAGTTTGGGGCAGAGCACAGATACGCAGTATTTT
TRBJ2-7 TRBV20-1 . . CSVRRSYEQYF TGCAGTGTTCGAAGATCTTACGAGCAGTACTTC
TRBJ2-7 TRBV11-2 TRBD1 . CASSPPDRAIRGYEQYF TGTGCCAGCAGCCCTCCGGACAGGGCAATTCGGGGCTACGAGCAGTACTTC
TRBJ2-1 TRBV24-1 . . CATSDELSRRDEQFF TGTGCCACCAGTGACGAACTGTCCCGGAGGGATGAGCAGTTCTTC
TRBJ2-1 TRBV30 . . CAWSLGTSYNEQFF TGTGCCTGGAGCCTGGGTACATCCTACAATGAGCAGTTCTTC
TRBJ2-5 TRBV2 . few CASSLWTAIQETQYF TGTGCCAGCAGTTTGTGGACAGCGATACAAGAGACCCAGTACTTC
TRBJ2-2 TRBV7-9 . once CASSLVFRVNTGELFF TGTGCCAGCAGCTTAGTTTTTCGGGTAAACACCGGGGAGCTGTTTTTT
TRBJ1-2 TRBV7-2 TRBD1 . CASSMILTGGEGGYTF TGTGCCAGCAGCATGATATTGACAGGGGGAGAGGGTGGCTACACCTTC
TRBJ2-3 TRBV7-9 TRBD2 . CASSPKIRLAGGDTQYF TGTGCCAGCAGTCCCAAGATTCGACTAGCGGGAGGAGATACGCAGTATTTT
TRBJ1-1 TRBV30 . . CAWSGRVNEAFF TGTGCCTGGAGTGGCCGCGTCAATGAAGCTTTCTTT
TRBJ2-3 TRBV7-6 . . CASSIDPYSGDTQYF TGTGCCAGCAGCATCGACCCGTACAGCGGAGATACGCAGTATTTT
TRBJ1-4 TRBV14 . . CASSQDTGFTNEKLFF TGTGCCAGCAGCCAAGATACGGGGTTTACTAATGAAAAACTGTTTTTT
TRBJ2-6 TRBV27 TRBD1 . CASSLRQGLGGANVLTF TGTGCCAGCAGCCTCAGACAGGGCCTTGGAGGGGCCAACGTCCTGACTTTC
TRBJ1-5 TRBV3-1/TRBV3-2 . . CASSQGMGGFRPQHF TGTGCCAGCAGCCAGGGAATGGGGGGATTTCGGCCCCAGCATTTT
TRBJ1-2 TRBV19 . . CASSIVRGAQFYGYTF TGTGCCAGTAGTATTGTTCGGGGGGCCCAGTTTTATGGCTACACCTTC
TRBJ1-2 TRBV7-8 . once CASSLGTVNYGYTF TGTGCCAGCAGCTTAGGGACAGTTAACTATGGCTACACCTTC
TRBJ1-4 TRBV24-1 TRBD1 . CATSDPGTGRGKLFF TGTGCCACCAGTGATCCCGGGACAGGGAGGGGAAAACTGTTTTTT
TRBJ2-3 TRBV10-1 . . CASASQGWGTDTQYF TGCGCCAGCGCCTCCCAGGGATGGGGCACAGATACGCAGTATTTT
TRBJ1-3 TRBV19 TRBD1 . CASSRDRSSGNTIYF TGTGCCAGTAGTAGGGACAGGAGCTCTGGAAACACCATATATTTT
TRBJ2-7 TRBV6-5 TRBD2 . CASRPGLADPYEQYF TGTGCCAGCAGACCGGGACTAGCGGATCCCTACGAGCAGTACTTC
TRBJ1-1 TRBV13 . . CASSLGPTQNTEAFF TGTGCCAGCAGCTTGGGGCCAACCCAGAACACTGAAGCTTTCTTT
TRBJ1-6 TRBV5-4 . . CASSRGPSSYNSPLHF TGTGCCAGCAGCCGGGGCCCAAGCTCCTATAATTCACCCCTCCACTTT
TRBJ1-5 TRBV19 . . CASSLWTDSNQPQHF TGTGCCAGTAGCTTGTGGACAGATAGCAATCAGCCCCAGCATTTT